A single sample is the source of the 10 T cell receptor beta chains below, sequenced in a study of blood T cell repertoires in COVID-19. The data were produced by immunoSEQ multiplex PCR, yet TCRdb's version contains in-frame clones alone and is incomplete. This table holds roughly 95,000 clones, around 80% found once. Sequenced input: peripheral blood. These receptors all stem from a man aged 45 to 65 with active or convalescent COVID-19.

The V call is TRBV6-1, the J call TRBJ2-5; D is perhaps TRBD1 (5 bases). Deletions cut 1 base from V and 4 bases from J, with 10 bases between. The CDR3 has 14 residues. Germline loops: CDR1 MNHNS, CDR2 SASEGT. CDR3 bases: TGTGCCAGCAGTGAAGGGACATTTTTAGAGACCCAGTACTTC. Its translation: CASSEGTFLETQYF.

The V call is TRBV5-1, the J call TRBJ1-5, with 11 bases fitting TRBD1. Germline V gene sequence: CDR1 SGHRS, CDR2 YFSETQ. The trim removed 5 bases at V and 6 bases at J, leaving 7 bases unmatched. The CDR3 runs to 15 residues. CDR3 sequence reads: CASSPPGQGVQPQHF. The CDR3 region has the DNA TGCGCCAGCAGTCCCCCGGGACAGGGGGTTCAGCCCCAGCATTTT.

This clone was picked up a small number of times. One junction end disagrees with the germline gene, perhaps due to a read error. The rearrangement links TRBV19 to TRBJ2-1, with unresolved D. Germline lookup yields CDR1 LNHDA and CDR2 SQIVND (reference sequence). The CDR3 consists of 11 residues. CDR3 coding DNA: TGTGCCAGTAGGATAGGCCAGGAGCAGTTCTTC. The encoded protein is CASRIGQEQFF.

The genes are TRBV15 and TRBJ2-7; a possible D gene is TRBD2 (5 bases). V lost 0 bases, J lost 8 bases, and 8 bases lay in between. CDR3 size: 12 residues. Germline V gene lookup returns CDR1 LNHNV and CDR2 YYDKDF (reference sequence). The CDR3 protein is CATSRESGKQYV. The CDR3 region has the DNA TGTGCCACCAGCAGAGAGTCCGGGAAGCAGTACGTC.

The chain employs TRBV2 and TRBJ1-1, with D unresolved. This CDR3 has 11 amino acids. Trimming pared 8 bases from V and 10 bases from J, leaving 14 bases between. Germline CDR1 reads SNHLY; CDR2 reads FYNNEI. The CDR3 loop is CASALGERAFF. CDR3 nucleotides: TGTGCCAGCGCTTTGGGAGAGCGAGCTTTCTTT.

The CDR3: CASSIRPDRLEETQYF. The CDR3 bases are TGTGCCAGTAGTATAAGGCCCGACAGGCTCGAGGAGACCCAGTACTTC. The J gene is TRBJ2-5, the V gene TRBV19, with a possible D match to TRBD1 (6 bases). CDR3 length: 16 amino acids. Germline V gene sequence: CDR1 LNHDA, CDR2 SQIVND (reference sequence). The V gene lost 2 bases and the J gene lost 5 bases, with 18 bases spanning the gap.

The V and J genes are TRBV4-3 and TRBJ2-1; 11 positions match TRBD2. Germline V gene lookup returns CDR1 LGHNA and CDR2 YSLEER. This CDR3 region has 15 residues. J was trimmed by 4 bases and V by 4 bases; bases with no gene match: 3. The CDR3 spells CASSLTSGEYNEQFF. In DNA, the CDR3 is TGCGCCAGCAGCCTGACTAGCGGGGAGTACAATGAGCAGTTCTTC.

This chain links TRBV28 with TRBJ1-2, with TRBD1 matching 7 bases. Germline V gene data show CDR1 as MDHEN and CDR2 as SYDVKM. This CDR3 region has 15 residues. Trimming took 2 bases from V and 0 from J; bases not matched to a gene: 3. Here the CDR3 DNA reads TGTGCCAGCAGTTTAGGGACAGCCACTAACTATGGCTACACCTTC. This sequence encodes CASSLGTATNYGYTF.

The CDR3 coding sequence is TGTGTCGCAAGTGGCGGGGTAACCTACGAGCAGTACTTC. It specifies CVASGGVTYEQYF. The rearrangement joins TRBV28 to TRBJ2-7, with TRBD2 as a possible D gene (6 bases). The germline V gene encodes CDR1 MDHEN and CDR2 SYDVKM. CDR3 length: 13 amino acids.

The CDR3 loop reads CASGGVWSEKLFF. As DNA, the CDR3 is TGTGCCAGTGGGGGGGTCTGGAGTGAAAAACTGTTTTTT. This chain links TRBV19 with TRBJ1-4; a weak D match, TRBD1 (5 bases). V shed 8 bases and J shed 7 bases, with 14 bases lying between them. The CDR3 runs 13 residues. Germline assignment: CDR1 LNHDA and CDR2 SQIVND (reference sequence).